This paragraph reports one TCR beta chain. What it recognizes is unknown. This may stem from a read error, because a much larger clone lies one nucleotide away. This CDR3 has 13 amino acids. Per germline, CDR1 SNHLY and CDR2 FYNNEI. This entry is derived from a study of T cells in Graves' hyperthyroidism and ophthalmopathy. Turning to the study itself: Staff took peripheral blood when the initial diagnosis was made, before any treatment began.

Points from the study as a whole: The model predicted ophthalmopathy a median roughly 6.5 months before onset. Most clonotypes expanded in thyroid above 0.001 were likewise present in blood.

Amplification of TCR beta CDR3 regions was performed using RNA transcripts as template. HTBI primers were employed in a first-round RT-PCR of the TCR CDR3. TCRdb used MiXCR to reprocess the multiplex PCR reads, holding one entry per CDR3 protein. The repertoire includes hundreds of thousands of distinct CDR3 sequences, around a sixth of them detected once, and 13% to 15% sits in the top ten. Input material: blood. The chain links TRBV2 to TRBJ2-7; maybe TRBD1 (5 bases). This receptor was taken from a woman aged 18-29 years with Graves' hyperthyroidism. CDR3 region: CAGSAGFDYEQYF. In DNA form, the CDR3 reads TGTGCCGGCAGTGCAGGGTTCGACTACGAGCAGTACTTC.